Each of the 30 T cell receptor beta chains below was sequenced from the same sample in a study of blood T cell repertoires in COVID-19. TCRdb keeps only in-frame clones here, not all; method: immunoSEQ multiplex PCR. The sample shows a few hundred thousand clones, approximately 77% of them seen only once. Sequenced material: peripheral blood. Receptors were obtained from a human donor with acute or convalescent COVID-19. The donor label of this sample is uncertain.

The chain has TRBV28 and TRBJ1-2; D not certain. Germline V gives CDR1 MDHEN, CDR2 SYDVKM. CDR3 size: 16 residues. The germline V and J ends were trimmed by 6 bases and 4 bases, with 21 bases remaining between them. The CDR3 protein is CASSKDRGLGFYGYTF. Here the CDR3 DNA reads TGTGCCAGCAGCAAAGACCGGGGTTTGGGCTTCTATGGCTACACCTTC.

A note on this clone: Other DNA sequences in this specimen translate into the identical CDR3. The chain links TRBV30 to TRBJ1-5; D not certain. Germline assignment: CDR1 GTSNPN and CDR2 SVGIG (reference sequence). The V gene lost 0 bases and the J gene lost 2 bases, with 5 bases spanning the gap. There are 13 residues in the CDR3. CDR3 nucleotides: TGTGCCTGGAGTGTCCAGGGCAATCAGCCCCAGCATTTT. Translated: CAWSVQGNQPQHF.

The V and J genes are TRBV6-5 and TRBJ1-2, with 10 bases lining up with TRBD1. V was pared by 7 bases and J by 7 bases, with 9 bases of the junction left unmatched. The germline V gene encodes CDR1 MNHEY and CDR2 SVGAGI. This CDR3 is built from 14 residues. This CDR3 is CASNVDRGQRGYTF. DNA of the CDR3: TGTGCCAGCAACGTCGACAGGGGGCAACGTGGCTACACCTTC.

V is TRBV15 and J is TRBJ1-1, with D tentatively TRBD1 (5 bases). V was trimmed by 1 base and J by 4 bases, leaving 7 bases between them. Germline V gives CDR1 LNHNV, CDR2 YYDKDF (reference sequence). The CDR3 runs 13 residues. CDR3 region: CATSRAGRTEAFF. The DNA of the CDR3 is TGTGCCACCAGCAGAGCAGGGCGCACTGAAGCTTTCTTT.

This clone was counted at least ten times. The chain is built from TRBV7-9 and TRBJ1-2; 8 bases are shared with TRBD1. There are 12 residues in the CDR3. Trimming at V came to 7 bases and at J to 6 bases, leaving 4 bases not matched to a gene. CDR1 and CDR2 from the germline V gene are SEHNR and FQNEAQ (reference sequence). CDR3 bases: TGTGCCAGCATGGGACAGGCTCATGGCTACACCTTC. It specifies CASMGQAHGYTF.

There are a few counts of this clone. The chain is built from TRBV3-1 (or the pseudogene TRBV3-2) and TRBJ2-3; 7 bases are shared with TRBD2. CDR3 size: 14 residues. J gave up 1 base and V 4 bases, and 2 bases lay outside the gene matches. Germline values: CDR1 LGHDT, CDR2 YNNKEL (reference sequence). This CDR3 is CASSLRGGTDTQYF. The CDR3 nucleotides read TGTGCCAGCAGCCTACGGGGGGGCACAGATACGCAGTATTTT.

This clone was observed a single time. V usage is TRBV18 and J usage is TRBJ2-1, with D tentatively TRBD1 (8 bases). The V and J ends lost 3 bases and 4 bases respectively, with 19 bases between them. Germline V gene data show CDR1 as KGHSH and CDR2 as LQKENI. The CDR3 totals 17 residues. Written as DNA, the CDR3 is TGTGCCAGCTCACCCGAAGCGGGGACAGGTACATACAATGAGCAGTTCTTC. Translation: CASSPEAGTGTYNEQFF.

This chain links TRBV19 with TRBJ1-5, with 9 bases matching TRBD1. The CDR3 has 17 residues. CDR1 and CDR2 from the germline V gene are LNHDA and SQIVND (reference sequence). V shed 4 bases and J 1 base; nucleotides not matched to a gene: 8. CDR3 bases: TGTGCCAGTAGTAAAAGGGTAGGGACAGGGAGCAATCAGCCCCAGCATTTT. It specifies CASSKRVGTGSNQPQHF.

The V gene is TRBV10-1, the J gene TRBJ1-4; D ambiguous. The CDR3 loop spans 15 amino acids. Germline V gene lookup returns CDR1 WNHNN and CDR2 SYGVQD (reference sequence). V lost 3 bases to trimming and J lost 7 bases, with 15 bases between them. CDR3 nucleotides: TGCGCCAGCAGTGAATCCGGCAGCTTAGCTGAAAAACTGTTTTTT. As protein: CASSESGSLAEKLFF.

The chain recombines TRBV7-9 with TRBJ1-2; TRBD1 matches 7 bases. The J segment lost 13 bases and the V segment lost 6 bases, leaving 8 bases of the junction unmatched. Germline values: CDR1 SEHNR, CDR2 FQNEAQ (reference sequence). The length of the CDR3 is 11 residues. The CDR3 loop is CASSWDSPLTF. CDR3 bases: TGTGCCAGCAGTTGGGACAGTCCGCTCACCTTC.

V usage is TRBV6-5 and J usage is TRBJ2-3; D gene uncertain. Germline V gives CDR1 MNHEY, CDR2 SVGAGI. Trimming removed 2 bases at V and 6 bases at J, with 12 bases between. The CDR3 consists of 14 residues. The CDR3 DNA follows: TGTGCCAGCAGTTACCGGTCTAGTCGTGATACGCAGTATTTT. It is translated as CASSYRSSRDTQYF.

In this sample, this clone turned up many times. This rearrangement joins TRBV27 to TRBJ1-2; perhaps TRBD1 as D (5 bases). The CDR3 runs to 12 residues. V gave up 8 bases and J gave up 7 bases, with 14 bases separating them. Germline loops: CDR1 MNHEY, CDR2 SMNVEV (reference sequence). As DNA, the CDR3 is TGTGCCAGCGTAGGCGCCACAGGTGGCTACACCTTC. Translated, it gives CASVGATGGYTF.

This chain uses TRBV19 with TRBJ1-1, with D possibly matching TRBD1 (5 bases). Deletions cut 1 base from V and 4 bases from J, with 16 bases between. In germline, CDR1 is LNHDA, CDR2 SQIVND (reference sequence). There are 16 residues in the CDR3. Written as DNA, the CDR3 is TGTGCCAGTAGTATAGGGGAGGGGTGGGTTACCACTGAAGCTTTCTTT. Its protein is CASSIGEGWVTTEAFF.

The chain couples TRBV18 to TRBJ1-1, with D perhaps matching TRBD1 (6 bases). Germline V gene sequence: CDR1 KGHSH, CDR2 LQKENI. The CDR3 length is 13 residues. V was pared by 3 bases and J by 3 bases, with 8 bases between. The CDR3 protein is CASSPHRDTEAFF. The CDR3 bases are TGTGCCAGCTCACCGCACAGGGACACTGAAGCTTTCTTT. Filled out from reference TRBV18 and TRBJ1-1, the complete variable domain reads NAGVMQNPRHLVRRRGQEARLRCSPMKGHSHVYWYRQLPEEGLKFMVYLQKENIIDESGMPKERFSAEFPKEGPSILRIQQVVRGDSAAYFCASSPHRDTEAFFGQGTRLTVV.

This chain joins TRBV24-1 and TRBJ1-2, with D unclear. CDR3 size: 15 residues. The germline V and J ends were trimmed by 1 base and 8 bases, with 16 bases remaining between them. Germline-derived CDR1 and CDR2 are KGHDR and SFDVKD. CDR3 nucleotides: TGTGCCACCAGTGATTTCCCTCAGAGGGTGTGGGGCTACACCTTC. This sequence encodes CATSDFPQRVWGYTF.

This rearrangement joins TRBV3-1 (or the pseudogene TRBV3-2) to TRBJ1-2; perhaps TRBD1 as D (5 bases). The CDR3 consists of 13 residues. Germline-derived CDR1 and CDR2 are LGHDT and YNNKEL (reference sequence). Trimming cost V 3 bases and J 6 bases, with 11 bases left between them. CDR3 sequence (DNA): TGTGCCAGCAGCCACGGGACTATCGATGGCTACACCTTC. Its protein product is CASSHGTIDGYTF.

The chain employs TRBV10-3 and TRBJ2-1, with TRBD2 matching over 9 bases. The V segment lost 6 bases and the J segment 6 bases; nucleotides outside the gene matches: 9. The CDR3 has 15 residues. Germline loops: CDR1 ENHRY, CDR2 SYGVKD. The CDR3 loop reads CAISLGGGGANEQFF. The CDR3 DNA sequence: TGTGCCATCAGCCTTGGGGGCGGGGGGGCCAATGAGCAGTTCTTC.

This chain connects TRBV29-1 to TRBJ1-1, with unresolved D. Trimming left V 4 bases short and J 0 bases short, with 9 bases between. The germline gives CDR1 SQVTM, CDR2 ANQGSEA. The CDR3 covers 13 residues. As DNA, the CDR3 is TGCAGCGTTGCGACTCTTATGAACACTGAAGCTTTCTTT. This translates into CSVATLMNTEAFF.

The chain links TRBV10-3 to TRBJ2-7; D is uncertain. The CDR3 consists of 12 residues. V was cut by 8 bases and J by 0 bases, with 8 bases left in between. Germline loops: CDR1 ENHRY, CDR2 SYGVKD. CDR3 DNA sequence: TGTGCCATCGCACGGAGCTCCTACGAGCAGTACTTC. Residues: CAIARSSYEQYF.

This chain uses TRBV15 with TRBJ2-7; TRBD2 is a possible D gene (6 bases). Trimming shortened V by 5 bases and J by 7 bases, and 12 bases separated the two germline ends. Germline CDR1 LNHNV, CDR2 YYDKDF (reference sequence). This CDR3 has 12 residues. This CDR3 reads CATSGGKTEQYF. The CDR3 region has the DNA TGTGCCACCAGCGGGGGGAAGACGGAGCAGTACTTC.

Here the CDR3 reads CASSQDQDRLNSPLHF. The CDR3 DNA sequence: TGTGCCAGCAGCCAAGATCAGGACAGGCTAAATTCACCCCTCCACTTT. The chain recombines TRBV14 with TRBJ1-6, with 7 bases fitting TRBD1. J gave up 7 bases and V 0 bases, and 6 bases lay outside the gene matches. The CDR3 extends over 16 amino acids. The germline V gene encodes CDR1 SGHDN and CDR2 FVKESK.

The chain combines TRBV9 with TRBJ2-3, with 9 bases that match TRBD2. This CDR3 is 16 amino acids long. Germline CDR1 reads SGDLS; CDR2 reads YYNGEE. Trimming at V came to 4 bases and at J to 3 bases, leaving 9 bases not matched to a gene. CDR3 in DNA: TGTGCCAGCAGCCCCCTGTTTAGCGGGAGTACAGATACGCAGTATTTT. It encodes CASSPLFSGSTDTQYF.

The gene calls are TRBV28 and TRBJ1-2; D unclear. The V end was cut by 4 bases, the J end by 8 bases, with 11 bases between. From germline, CDR1 is MDHEN and CDR2 SYDVKM. The CDR3 consists of 12 residues. The CDR3 protein is CASSYLLLGYTF. CDR3 nucleotide sequence: TGTGCCAGCAGTTACCTACTTCTGGGCTACACCTTC.

V and J are TRBV18 and TRBJ2-5, with a weak D call TRBD1 (7 bases). V lost 6 bases, J lost 3 bases, and 20 bases lay in between. Per germline, CDR1 KGHSH and CDR2 LQKENI. CDR3 size: 16 residues. The CDR3 DNA reads as TGTGCCAGCTCTCACGACAGGGAGGTGTGGAAAGAGACCCAGTACTTC. This gives the protein CASSHDREVWKETQYF.

This clone was seen only a few times. V gene TRBV7-8 combines with J gene TRBJ1-2, with TRBD1 identical over 10 bases. Germline V gene data show CDR1 as SGHVS and CDR2 as FQNEAQ. The CDR3 is made up of 15 amino acids. V shed 8 bases, J shed 7 bases, and the junction held 13 bases outside the gene matches. The CDR3, as DNA: TGTGCCAGCGGAAGACAGGGGGCGGGTTCAGGTGGCTACACCTTC. Translating gives CASGRQGAGSGGYTF.

This sequence joins TRBV29-1 and TRBJ2-2, with 7 nucleotides matching TRBD2. The V gene end was trimmed by 4 bases and the J gene end by 1 base; junction bases not matched to a gene: 6. This CDR3 spans 15 amino acids. Germline assignment: CDR1 SQVTM and CDR2 ANQGSEA. CDR3 coding DNA: TGCAGCGTTGCGCCGGGACTACAGAACACCGGGGAGCTGTTTTTT. This sequence encodes CSVAPGLQNTGELFF.

V gene TRBV7-9 combines with J gene TRBJ1-5, with D unresolved. This CDR3 comprises 12 residues. The V and J ends lost 0 bases and 10 bases respectively, with 7 bases between them. CDR1 is SEHNR and CDR2 is FQNEAQ in the germline V gene (reference sequence). DNA for the CDR3: TGTGCCAGCAGCTTAGCGGGCCAACCCCAGCATTTT. It yields the protein CASSLAGQPQHF.

The rearrangement uses TRBV24-1 and TRBJ1-2, with D tentatively TRBD1 (6 bases). CDR1 and CDR2 (germline): KGHDR, SFDVKD. This CDR3 is built from 16 residues. V was shortened by 2 bases and J by 1 base, with 13 bases between the two germline ends. CDR3 amino acids: CATSDSSTGYNYGYTF. The DNA for the CDR3 is TGTGCCACCAGTGATTCTTCGACAGGTTATAACTATGGCTACACCTTC.

The rearrangement links TRBV28 to TRBJ1-2, with unresolved D. The CDR3 extends over 14 amino acids. The V gene's germline CDR1 is MDHEN and CDR2 SYDVKM. The V end lost 7 bases, the J end lost 4 bases, and 16 bases lay between the germline ends. CDR3: CASKLDEGFYGYTF. CDR3 nucleotides: TGTGCCAGCAAGCTAGATGAGGGCTTCTATGGCTACACCTTC.

V usage is TRBV30 and J usage is TRBJ2-7, with a possible D match to TRBD2 (7 bases). The CDR3 totals 12 residues. Germline V gene sequence: CDR1 GTSNPN, CDR2 SVGIG (reference sequence). Trimming took off 3 bases at V and 6 bases at J, with 12 bases between the two ends. The CDR3 coding sequence is TGTGCCTGGAGGAGAGGGGGGGGCGAGCAGTACTTC. It is translated as CAWRRGGGEQYF.